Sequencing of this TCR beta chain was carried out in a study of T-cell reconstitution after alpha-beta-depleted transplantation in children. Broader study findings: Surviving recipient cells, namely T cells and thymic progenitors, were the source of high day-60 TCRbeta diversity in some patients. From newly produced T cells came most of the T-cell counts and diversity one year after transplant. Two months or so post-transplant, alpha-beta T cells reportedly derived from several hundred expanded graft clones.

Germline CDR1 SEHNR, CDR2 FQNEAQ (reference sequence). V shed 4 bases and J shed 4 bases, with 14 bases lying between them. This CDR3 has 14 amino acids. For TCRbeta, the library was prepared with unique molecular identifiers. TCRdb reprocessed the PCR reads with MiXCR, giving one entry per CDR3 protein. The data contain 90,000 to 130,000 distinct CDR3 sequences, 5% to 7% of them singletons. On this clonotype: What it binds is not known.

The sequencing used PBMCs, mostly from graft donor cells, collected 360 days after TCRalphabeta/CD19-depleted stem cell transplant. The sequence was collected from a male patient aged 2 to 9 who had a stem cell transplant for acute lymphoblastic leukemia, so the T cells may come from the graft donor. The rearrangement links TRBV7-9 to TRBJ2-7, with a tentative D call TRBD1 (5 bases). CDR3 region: CASSSGKKGYEQYF. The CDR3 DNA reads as TGTGCCAGCAGCTCAGGGAAGAAAGGTTACGAGCAGTACTTC.